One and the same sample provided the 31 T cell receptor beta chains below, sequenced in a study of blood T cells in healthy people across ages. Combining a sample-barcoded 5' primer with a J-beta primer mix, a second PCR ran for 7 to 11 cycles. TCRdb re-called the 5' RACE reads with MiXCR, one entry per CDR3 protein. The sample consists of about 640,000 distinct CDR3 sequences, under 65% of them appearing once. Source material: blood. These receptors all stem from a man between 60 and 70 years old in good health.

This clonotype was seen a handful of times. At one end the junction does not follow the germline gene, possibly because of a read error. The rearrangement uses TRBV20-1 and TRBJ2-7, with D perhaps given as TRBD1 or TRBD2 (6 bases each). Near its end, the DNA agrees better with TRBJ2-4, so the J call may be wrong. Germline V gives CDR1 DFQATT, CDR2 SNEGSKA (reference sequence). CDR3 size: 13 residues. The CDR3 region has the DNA TGCAGTGCCGAGGGGGGAGCCCAAAACATTCAGTACTTC. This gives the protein CSAEGGAQNIQYF.

The CDR3: CASSQVSGGGANVLTF. The CDR3 DNA reads as TGTGCCAGCAGCCAAGTGTCAGGTGGTGGGGCCAACGTCCTGACTTTC. V usage is TRBV14 and J usage is TRBJ2-6, with no clear D. Germline V gene sequence: CDR1 SGHDN, CDR2 FVKESK. Trimming took 1 base from V and 3 from J, leaving 10 bases between them. The CDR3 contains 16 residues. The entire variable domain, with the rest obtained from reference TRBV14 and TRBJ2-6, is as follows: EAGVTQFPSHSVIEKGQTVTLRCDPISGHDNLYWYRRVMGKEIKFLLHFVKESKQDESGMPNNRFLAERTGGTYSTLKVQPAELEDSGVYFCASSQVSGGGANVLTFGAGSRLTVL.

The CDR3 bases are TGTGCCAGCAGCTACGGACAGGTCGGAGAAAAACTGTTTTTT. Protein: CASSYGQVGEKLFF. The V gene is TRBV4-2, the J gene TRBJ1-4; TRBD1 aligns across 7 bases. CDR1 LGHNA and CDR2 YNFKEQ come from the germline V gene. V lost 5 bases, J lost 8 bases, and 8 bases stayed unmatched. CDR3 length: 14 residues.

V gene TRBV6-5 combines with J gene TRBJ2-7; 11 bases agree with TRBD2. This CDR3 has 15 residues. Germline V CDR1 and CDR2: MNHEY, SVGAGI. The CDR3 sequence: CTNRGGTSGRYEQYF. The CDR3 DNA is TGTACCAACAGAGGCGGGACTAGCGGCAGGTACGAGCAGTACTTC.

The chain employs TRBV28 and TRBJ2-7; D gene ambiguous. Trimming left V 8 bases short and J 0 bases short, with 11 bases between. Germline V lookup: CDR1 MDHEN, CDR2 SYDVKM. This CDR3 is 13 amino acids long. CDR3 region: CASSGFNSYEQYF. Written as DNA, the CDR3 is TGTGCCAGCTCTGGTTTCAACTCCTACGAGCAGTACTTC.

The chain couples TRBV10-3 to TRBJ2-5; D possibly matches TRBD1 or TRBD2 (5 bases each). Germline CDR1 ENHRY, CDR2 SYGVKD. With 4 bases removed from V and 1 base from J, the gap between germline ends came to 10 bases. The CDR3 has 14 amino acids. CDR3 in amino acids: CAISGGGFQETQYF. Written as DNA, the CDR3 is TGTGCCATCAGTGGGGGCGGGTTCCAAGAGACCCAGTACTTC.

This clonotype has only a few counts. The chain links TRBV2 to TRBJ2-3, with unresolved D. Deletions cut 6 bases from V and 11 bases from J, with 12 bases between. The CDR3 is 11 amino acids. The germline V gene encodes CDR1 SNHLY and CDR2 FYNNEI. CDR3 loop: CASSGLAMQYF. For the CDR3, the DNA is TGTGCCAGCAGCGGTCTGGCGATGCAGTATTTT. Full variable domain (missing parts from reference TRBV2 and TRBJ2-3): EPEVTQTPSHQVTQMGQEVILRCVPISNHLYFYWYRQILGQKVEFLVSFYNNEISEKSEIFDDQFSVERPDGSNFTLKIRSTKLEDSAMYFCASSGLAMQYFGPGTRLTVL.

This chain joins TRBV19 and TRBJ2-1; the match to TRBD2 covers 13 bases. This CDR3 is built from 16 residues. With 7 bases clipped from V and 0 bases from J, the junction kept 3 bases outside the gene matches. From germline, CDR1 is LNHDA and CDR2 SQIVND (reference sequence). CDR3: CASIGLAGVSYNEQFF. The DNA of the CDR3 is TGTGCCAGTATCGGACTAGCGGGGGTCTCCTACAATGAGCAGTTCTTC.

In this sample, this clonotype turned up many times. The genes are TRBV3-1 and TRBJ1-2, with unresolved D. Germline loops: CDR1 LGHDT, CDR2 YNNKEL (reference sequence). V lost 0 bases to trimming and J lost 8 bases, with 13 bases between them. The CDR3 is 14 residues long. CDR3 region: CASSQDIRIRGYTF. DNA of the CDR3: TGTGCCAGCAGCCAAGACATACGTATACGGGGCTACACCTTC.

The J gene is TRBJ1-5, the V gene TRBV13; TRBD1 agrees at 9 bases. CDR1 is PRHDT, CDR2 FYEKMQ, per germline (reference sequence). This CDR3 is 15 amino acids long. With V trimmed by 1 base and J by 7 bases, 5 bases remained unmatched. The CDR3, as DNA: TGTGCCAGCAGCTTAGCCGGGACAGGGCCGCAGCCCCAGCATTTT. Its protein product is CASSLAGTGPQPQHF.

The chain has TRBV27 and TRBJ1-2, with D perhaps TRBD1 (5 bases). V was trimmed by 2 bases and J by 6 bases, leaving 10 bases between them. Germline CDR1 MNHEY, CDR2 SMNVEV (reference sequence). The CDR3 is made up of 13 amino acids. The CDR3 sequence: CASSLRRAHGYTF. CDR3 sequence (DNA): TGTGCCAGCAGTTTACGCAGGGCGCATGGCTACACCTTC.

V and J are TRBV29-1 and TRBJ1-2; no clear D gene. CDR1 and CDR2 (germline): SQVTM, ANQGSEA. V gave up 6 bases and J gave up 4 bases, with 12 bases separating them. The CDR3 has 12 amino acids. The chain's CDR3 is CSVARPSYGYTF. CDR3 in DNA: TGCAGCGTGGCCCGTCCATCCTATGGCTACACCTTC.

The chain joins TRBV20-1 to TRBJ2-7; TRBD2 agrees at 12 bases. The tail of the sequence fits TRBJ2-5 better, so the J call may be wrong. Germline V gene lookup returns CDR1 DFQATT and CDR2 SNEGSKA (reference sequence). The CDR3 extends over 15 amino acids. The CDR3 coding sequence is TGCAGTGCTAGAGCTAGCGGGGGGGAGGGTGAGACCCAGTACTTC. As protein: CSARASGGEGETQYF.

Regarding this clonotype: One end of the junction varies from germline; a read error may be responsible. CDR3 amino acids: CASSPLPSTGLAGGSSYEQYF. As DNA, the CDR3 is TGCGCCAGCAGCCCGCTCCCATCTACGGGACTAGCGGGGGGCAGCTCCTATGAGCAGTACTTC. This chain uses TRBV5-1 with TRBJ2-7; 15 bases are shared with TRBD2. Looked up from germline, CDR1 is SGHRS and CDR2 is YFSETQ. The CDR3 extends over 21 amino acids. Complete variable domain (other parts from reference TRBV5-1 and TRBJ2-7): KAGVTQTPRYLIKTRGQQVTLSCSPISGHRSVSWYQQTPGQGLQFLFEYFSETQRNKGNFPGRFSGRQFSNSRSEMNVSTLELGDSALYLCASSPLPSTGLAGGSSYEQYFGPGTRLTVT.

This chain's CDR3 is CSARGTWDNEQFF. The CDR3 DNA follows: TGCAGTGCCCGAGGGACTTGGGACAATGAGCAGTTCTTC. The chain has TRBV20-1 and TRBJ2-1; possible D gene TRBD2, 6 bases. V lost 6 bases and J 5 bases, leaving 14 bases between the germline ends. Per germline, CDR1 DFQATT and CDR2 SNEGSKA (reference sequence). The CDR3 totals 13 residues.

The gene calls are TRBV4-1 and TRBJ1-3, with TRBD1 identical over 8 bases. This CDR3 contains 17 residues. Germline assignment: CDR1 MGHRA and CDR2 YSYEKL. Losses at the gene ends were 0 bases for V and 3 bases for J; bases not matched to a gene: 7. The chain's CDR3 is CASSQDLSTGVGNTIYF. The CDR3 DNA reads TGCGCCAGCAGCCAAGATTTATCGACAGGGGTTGGAAACACCATATATTTT.

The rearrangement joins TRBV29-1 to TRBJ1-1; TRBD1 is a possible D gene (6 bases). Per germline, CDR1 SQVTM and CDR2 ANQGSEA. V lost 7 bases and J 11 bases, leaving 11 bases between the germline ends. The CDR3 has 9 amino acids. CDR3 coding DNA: TGCAGCGACACAGGGAACGCTTTCTTT. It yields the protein CSDTGNAFF.

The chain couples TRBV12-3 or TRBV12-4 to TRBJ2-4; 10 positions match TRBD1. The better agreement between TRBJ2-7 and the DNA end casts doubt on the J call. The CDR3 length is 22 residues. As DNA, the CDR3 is TGTGCCAGCAGTTTAGTTCACCCTCCGCTCGGGCAAGACAGGGGGCCTACCTACGAGCAGTACTTC. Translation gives CASSLVHPPLGQDRGPTYEQYF.

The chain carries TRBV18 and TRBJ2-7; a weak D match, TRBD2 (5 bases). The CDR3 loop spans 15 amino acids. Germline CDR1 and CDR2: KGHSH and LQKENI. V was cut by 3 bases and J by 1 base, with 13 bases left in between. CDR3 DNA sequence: TGTGCCAGCTCACCCGAGAGTCCGGGGTCCTACGAGCAGTACTTC. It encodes CASSPESPGSYEQYF. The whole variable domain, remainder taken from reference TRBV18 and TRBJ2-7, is NAGVMQNPRHLVRRRGQEARLRCSPMKGHSHVYWYRQLPEEGLKFMVYLQKENIIDESGMPKERFSAEFPKEGPSILRIQQVVRGDSAAYFCASSPESPGSYEQYFGPGTRLTVT.

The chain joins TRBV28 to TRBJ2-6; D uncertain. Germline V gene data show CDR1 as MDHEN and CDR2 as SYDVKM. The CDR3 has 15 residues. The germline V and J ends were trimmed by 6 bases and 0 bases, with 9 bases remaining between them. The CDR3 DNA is TGTGCCAGCAGCTCACATAGCTCTGGGGCCAACGTCCTGACTTTC. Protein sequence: CASSSHSSGANVLTF.

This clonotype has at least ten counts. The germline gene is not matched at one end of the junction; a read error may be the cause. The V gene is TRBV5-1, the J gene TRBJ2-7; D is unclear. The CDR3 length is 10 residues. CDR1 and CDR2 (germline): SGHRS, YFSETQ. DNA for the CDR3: TGTGCCAGCAGTCTCTACGAGCAGTACTTC. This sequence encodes CASSLYEQYF.

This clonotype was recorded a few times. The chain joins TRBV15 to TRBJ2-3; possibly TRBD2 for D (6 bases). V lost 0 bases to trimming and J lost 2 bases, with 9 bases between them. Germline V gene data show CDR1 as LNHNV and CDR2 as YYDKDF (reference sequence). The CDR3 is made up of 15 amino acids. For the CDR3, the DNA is TGTGCCACCAGCAGAGAGGCGGGGACCACAGATACGCAGTATTTT. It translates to CATSREAGTTDTQYF.

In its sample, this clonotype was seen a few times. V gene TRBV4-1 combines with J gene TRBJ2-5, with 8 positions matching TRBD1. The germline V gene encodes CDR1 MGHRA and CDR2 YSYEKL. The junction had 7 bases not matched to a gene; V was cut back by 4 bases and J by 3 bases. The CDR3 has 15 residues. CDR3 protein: CASSRQDRVEETQYF. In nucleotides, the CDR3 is TGCGCCAGCAGCCGCCAGGACAGGGTGGAAGAGACCCAGTACTTC.

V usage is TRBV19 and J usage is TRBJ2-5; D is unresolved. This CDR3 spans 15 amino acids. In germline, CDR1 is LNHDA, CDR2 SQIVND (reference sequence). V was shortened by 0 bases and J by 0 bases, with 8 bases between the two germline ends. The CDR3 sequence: CASSIDSGNQETQYF. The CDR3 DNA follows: TGTGCCAGTAGTATAGATTCAGGCAACCAAGAGACCCAGTACTTC.

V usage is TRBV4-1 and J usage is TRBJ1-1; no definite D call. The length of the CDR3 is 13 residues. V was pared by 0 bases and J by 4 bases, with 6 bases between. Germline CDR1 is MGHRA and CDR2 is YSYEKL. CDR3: CASSQDGSTEAFF. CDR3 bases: TGCGCCAGCAGCCAAGACGGCTCCACTGAAGCTTTCTTT.

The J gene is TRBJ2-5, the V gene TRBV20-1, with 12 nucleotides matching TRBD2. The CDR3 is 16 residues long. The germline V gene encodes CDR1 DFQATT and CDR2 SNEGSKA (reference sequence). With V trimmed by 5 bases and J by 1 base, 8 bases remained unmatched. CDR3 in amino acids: CSAGTTSGGIQETQYF. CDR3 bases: TGCAGTGCTGGGACCACTAGCGGGGGGATCCAAGAGACCCAGTACTTC.

For the CDR3, the DNA is TGTGCCAGCAGCTTCCTAGGAAGGGGGGGCACAGATACGCAGTATTTT. It codes for CASSFLGRGGTDTQYF. The V call is TRBV5-5, the J call TRBJ2-3, with D tentatively TRBD1 or TRBD2 (6 bases each). In germline, CDR1 is SGHKS, CDR2 YYEKEE (reference sequence). Trimming took off 2 bases at V and 1 base at J, with 14 bases between the two ends. CDR3 size: 16 residues.

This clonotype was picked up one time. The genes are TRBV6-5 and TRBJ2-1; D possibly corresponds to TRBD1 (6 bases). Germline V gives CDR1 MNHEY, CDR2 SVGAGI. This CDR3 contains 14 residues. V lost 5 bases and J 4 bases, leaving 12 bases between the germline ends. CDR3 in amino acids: CASSHRTAYNEQFF. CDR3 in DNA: TGTGCCAGCAGTCACCGGACAGCTTACAATGAGCAGTTCTTC.

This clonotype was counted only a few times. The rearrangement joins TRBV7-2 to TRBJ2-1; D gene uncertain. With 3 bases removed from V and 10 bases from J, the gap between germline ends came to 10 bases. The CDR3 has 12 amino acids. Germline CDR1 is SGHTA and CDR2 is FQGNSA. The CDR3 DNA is TGTGCCAGCAGCTTGGCGTCGTGGGAGCAGTTCTTC. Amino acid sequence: CASSLASWEQFF.

The CDR3 sequence: CASSWGQYEQYF. The CDR3 nucleotides read TGTGCCAGCAGTTGGGGACAGTACGAGCAGTACTTC. The chain uses TRBV6-2 or TRBV6-3 and TRBJ2-7; 7 nucleotides line up with TRBD1. V gave up 4 bases and J gave up 4 bases; unmatched junction bases: 1. The CDR3 loop spans 12 amino acids. Germline V gene sequence: CDR1 MNHEY, CDR2 SVGEGT.

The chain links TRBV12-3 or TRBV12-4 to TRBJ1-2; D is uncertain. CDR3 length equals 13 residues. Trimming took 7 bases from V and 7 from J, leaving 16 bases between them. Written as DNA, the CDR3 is TGTGCCAGCAAATTGGGCAGGCACCTTGGCTACACCTTC. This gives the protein CASKLGRHLGYTF.